The next 23 T cell receptor beta chains were all read from a single sample in a study of response to subunit inactivated influenza vaccine. TCRdb re-called the RT-PCR reads with MiXCR, one entry per CDR3 protein. The sample lists roughly 700,000 distinct CDR3 sequences, roughly 13% occurring once. This specimen consisted of PBMCs from blood, obtained less than 15 days before vaccination. The receptor source for this set is a man between 50 and 59 years old who received an inactivated influenza vaccine.

The table lists this clonotype with many counts. The genes are TRBV7-6 and TRBJ1-5; D unclear. V gave up 5 bases and J gave up 4 bases, with 18 bases separating them. Looked up from germline, CDR1 is SGHVS and CDR2 is FNYEAQ. The CDR3 length is 16 residues. CDR3 amino acids: CASSPLTGPTNQPQHF. The CDR3 nucleotides are TGTGCCAGCAGCCCACTTACCGGGCCCACAAATCAGCCCCAGCATTTT.

This clonotype was recorded at least ten times. J is TRBJ2-3 and V is TRBV7-2; D is undetermined. This CDR3 spans 14 amino acids. Between the trimmed V and J ends, which lost 2 bases and 7 bases, there was a span of 13 bases. From germline, CDR1 is SGHTA and CDR2 FQGNSA. This CDR3 reads CASSLSRGQNTQYF. In DNA, the CDR3 is TGTGCCAGCAGCTTAAGCCGCGGCCAGAATACGCAGTATTTT.

The CDR3, as DNA: TGTGCCAGCAGCCGTCGAGGGGGGACTGAAGCTTTCTTT. It codes for CASSRRGGTEAFF. The rearrangement links TRBV6-1 to TRBJ1-1; tentatively, D is TRBD1 (6 bases). V was trimmed by 6 bases and J by 5 bases, leaving 13 bases between them. This CDR3 contains 13 residues. CDR1 and CDR2 from the germline V gene are MNHNS and SASEGT.

This clonotype was seen a few times. This chain links TRBV7-6 with TRBJ2-5, with D possibly TRBD2 on 5 matching bases. CDR3 length equals 14 residues. Germline V gives CDR1 SGHVS, CDR2 FNYEAQ. Trimming cost V 1 base and J 5 bases, with 11 bases left between them. The DNA for the CDR3 is TGTGCCAGCAGCTTAGTTCGGGGTCCCGAGACCCAGTACTTC. This gives the protein CASSLVRGPETQYF.

V usage is TRBV18 and J usage is TRBJ2-2; 8 bases align to TRBD2. Losses at the gene ends were 3 bases for V and 4 bases for J; bases not matched to a gene: 7. Germline V lookup: CDR1 KGHSH, CDR2 LQKENI. This CDR3 has 16 residues. DNA of the CDR3: TGTGCCAGCTCACCGACAAGCGGGAGAGGCACCGGGGAGCTGTTTTTT. This gives the protein CASSPTSGRGTGELFF. Full variable domain (missing parts from reference TRBV18 and TRBJ2-2): NAGVMQNPRHLVRRRGQEARLRCSPMKGHSHVYWYRQLPEEGLKFMVYLQKENIIDESGMPKERFSAEFPKEGPSILRIQQVVRGDSAAYFCASSPTSGRGTGELFFGEGSRLTVL.

V gene TRBV20-1 combines with J gene TRBJ2-1; D uncertain. V lost 6 bases and J 5 bases, leaving 14 bases between the germline ends. CDR3 size: 13 residues. Germline loops: CDR1 DFQATT, CDR2 SNEGSKA (reference sequence). In DNA form, the CDR3 reads TGCAGTGCCCAACGGACCTTCAACAATGAGCAGTTCTTC. Its translation: CSAQRTFNNEQFF.

A few counts support this clonotype. The CDR3 nucleotides read TGTGCCAGCAGCGGGGGACAGGAGAACACCGGGGAGCTGTTTTTT. Translated, it gives CASSGGQENTGELFF. The V call is TRBV9, the J call TRBJ2-2; 8 positions match TRBD1. The germline gives CDR1 SGDLS, CDR2 YYNGEE. V gave up 3 bases and J gave up 1 base; unmatched junction bases: 2. This CDR3 region has 15 residues. The variable domain in full, with the rest retrieved from reference TRBV9 and TRBJ2-2, is DSGVTQTPKHLITATGQRVTLRCSPRSGDLSVYWYQQSLDQGLQFLIQYYNGEERAKGNILERFSAQQFPDLHSELNLSSLELGDSALYFCASSGGQENTGELFFGEGSRLTVL.

This clonotype was counted at least ten times. The rearrangement joins TRBV27 to TRBJ2-7; 8 bases align to TRBD2. The CDR3 length is 14 residues. Germline loops: CDR1 MNHEY, CDR2 SMNVEV (reference sequence). V trimming: 3 bases; J trimming: 2 bases; junction bases outside the gene matches: 3. The CDR3 protein is CASSFFGGAYEQYF. The CDR3 nucleotides are TGTGCCAGCAGTTTTTTCGGGGGGGCCTACGAGCAGTACTTC.

This clonotype was found a few times. The V call is TRBV10-3, the J call TRBJ2-1; 8 bases are a match to TRBD1. The germline gives CDR1 ENHRY, CDR2 SYGVKD. CDR3 size: 15 residues. The ends lost 0 bases at V and 7 bases at J; junction bases unmatched: 5. The CDR3 sequence is CAISESTGVRNEQFF. CDR3 in DNA: TGTGCCATCAGTGAGTCGACAGGGGTTCGGAATGAGCAGTTCTTC.

This rearrangement joins TRBV20-1 to TRBJ2-3, with 8 bases fitting TRBD2. Germline assignment: CDR1 DFQATT and CDR2 SNEGSKA (reference sequence). The V and J ends lost 1 base and 0 bases, in that order; junction bases with no gene match: 3. The CDR3 sequence is 15 residues long. The chain's CDR3 is CSARAWTSSTDTQYF. DNA for the CDR3: TGCAGTGCTAGAGCGTGGACTAGCAGCACAGATACGCAGTATTTT.

The chain couples TRBV20-1 to TRBJ2-1; D might be TRBD2 (5 bases). Trimming pared 1 base from V and 0 bases from J, leaving 13 bases between. The CDR3 runs 16 residues. The V gene's germline CDR1 is DFQATT and CDR2 SNEGSKA (reference sequence). The CDR3 DNA sequence: TGCAGTGCTAGAGGACTGGAGAGGGTCTCCTACAATGAGCAGTTCTTC. It is translated as CSARGLERVSYNEQFF.

The genes are TRBV5-5 and TRBJ1-4; D is perhaps TRBD1 (5 bases). CDR1 is SGHKS, CDR2 YYEKEE, per germline (reference sequence). The V gene lost 0 bases and the J gene lost 11 bases, with 11 bases spanning the gap. This CDR3 contains 13 residues. The CDR3 here is CASSLVLGGKLFF. The CDR3 DNA follows: TGTGCCAGCAGCTTGGTGTTGGGGGGGAAACTGTTTTTT.

The rearrangement links TRBV6-1 to TRBJ2-2; TRBD1 agrees at 7 bases. The CDR3 spans 16 residues. The germline CDR1 and CDR2 sequences are MNHNS and SASEGT. With V trimmed by 5 bases and J by 1 base, 7 bases remained unmatched. Written as DNA, the CDR3 is TGTGCCAGCAGTACCCCGACAGGGAGGAACACCGGGGAGCTGTTTTTT. This encodes CASSTPTGRNTGELFF.

This clonotype was picked up a small number of times. The rearrangement joins TRBV29-1 to TRBJ1-1, with 7 positions matching TRBD1. Germline V CDR1 and CDR2: SQVTM, ANQGSEA. J gave up 7 bases and V 6 bases, and 8 bases lay outside the gene matches. The CDR3 contains 12 residues. CDR3 amino acids: CSVDDREYEAFF. In nucleotides, the CDR3 is TGCAGCGTAGACGACAGGGAGTATGAAGCTTTCTTT.

This chain links TRBV25-1 with TRBJ1-2, with TRBD1 as a possible D gene (6 bases). This CDR3 has 15 amino acids. Germline loops: CDR1 MGHDK, CDR2 SYGVNS. Trimming cost V 1 base and J 7 bases, with 16 bases left between them. The CDR3 protein is CASSESTAKGGGYTF. CDR3 coding DNA: TGTGCCAGCAGTGAATCGACAGCTAAAGGGGGTGGCTACACCTTC.

The chain employs TRBV7-2 and TRBJ1-5; D not certain. Per germline, CDR1 SGHTA and CDR2 FQGNSA. V was trimmed by 1 base and J by 6 bases, leaving 10 bases between them. The CDR3 consists of 14 residues. CDR3 residues: CASSLDGMFQPQHF. CDR3 nucleotides: TGTGCCAGCAGCTTAGACGGCATGTTTCAGCCCCAGCATTTT.

The chain recombines TRBV28 with TRBJ2-3, with 9 bases that match TRBD2. V shed 9 bases and J 6 bases; nucleotides not matched to a gene: 16. Per germline, CDR1 MDHEN and CDR2 SYDVKM. The CDR3 is 16 residues long. The CDR3, as DNA: TGTGCCAGTCTCCCCCCAGCGGGAGGATCCGCGGATACGCAGTATTTT. The encoded protein is CASLPPAGGSADTQYF.

The J gene is TRBJ1-2, the V gene TRBV10-3; D unresolved. CDR3 length: 14 residues. The V and J ends lost 3 bases and 4 bases respectively, with 12 bases between them. Germline-derived CDR1 and CDR2 are ENHRY and SYGVKD. CDR3 DNA: TGTGCCATCAGTGAATTGGGCACTAGCTATGGCTACACCTTC. As protein: CAISELGTSYGYTF.

This clonotype was seen at least ten times. V gene TRBV5-1 combines with J gene TRBJ1-1; D perhaps matches TRBD1 (6 bases). CDR3 length: 14 residues. Per the germline V gene, CDR1 is SGHRS and CDR2 is YFSETQ. The V end lost 4 bases, the J end lost 0 bases, and 10 bases lay between the germline ends. DNA for the CDR3: TGCGCCAGCAGCAAACAGGGCATGAACACTGAAGCTTTCTTT. Its protein is CASSKQGMNTEAFF.

CDR3 region: CATRRDSGMNEQFF. CDR3 DNA: TGTGCCACCCGCCGGGACTCAGGAATGAATGAGCAGTTCTTC. This sequence joins TRBV7-6 and TRBJ2-1; TRBD2 is a possible D gene (6 bases). This CDR3 region has 14 residues. Germline CDR1 reads SGHVS; CDR2 reads FNYEAQ. The ends were cut back, 10 bases at V and 7 bases at J, with 20 bases in the middle. Combining the CDR3 with reference TRBV7-6 and TRBJ2-1 gives the whole variable domain GAGVSQSPRYKVTKRGQDVALRCDPISGHVSLYWYRQALGQGPEFLTYFNYEAQQDKSGLPNDRFSAERPEGSISTLTIQRTEQRDSAMYRCATRRDSGMNEQFFGPGTRLTVL.

This clonotype has a handful of counts. J is TRBJ2-5 and V is TRBV5-6; D is uncertain. This CDR3 has 12 amino acids. V was clipped by 3 bases and J by 5 bases, with 8 bases between them. Germline V gene data show CDR1 as SGHDT and CDR2 as YYEEEE. The CDR3 DNA sequence: TGTGCCAGCAGCTCTCAAGGGGAGACCCAGTACTTC. Amino acids: CASSSQGETQYF.

The chain combines TRBV10-3 with TRBJ1-2, with D unclear. Trimming cost V 6 bases and J 6 bases, with 11 bases left between them. Germline loops: CDR1 ENHRY, CDR2 SYGVKD. This CDR3 spans 12 amino acids. The DNA of the CDR3 is TGTGCCATCAGGACTTTGAACGATGGCTACACCTTC. It encodes CAIRTLNDGYTF.

This clonotype was counted a few times. The chain uses TRBV4-3 and TRBJ2-2, with TRBD2 matching over 9 bases. The CDR3 consists of 17 residues. The V gene's germline CDR1 is LGHNA and CDR2 YSLEER. The V segment lost 0 bases and the J segment 5 bases; nucleotides outside the gene matches: 7. CDR3 nucleotide sequence: TGCGCCAGCAGCCAAGACCCTTTAGCGGGAGTAACCGGGGAGCTGTTTTTT. Amino acid sequence: CASSQDPLAGVTGELFF.